The 2 T cell receptor beta chains given below trace back to one sample, sequenced in a study of shared clonotypes between healthy human individuals. The table came from immunoSEQ multiplex PCR; TCRdb's copy has only in-frame clones and leaves some out. The table lists approximately 2,300,000 clones, 85% to 95% of them singletons. Sequenced material: naive CD4+ T cells from PBMCs. Sample subset: CD45RA+ positively selected. The receptors come from a young man in good health. Some clones in this sample may be carry-over from other donors' samples.

In its sample, this clone was seen once. V gene TRBV14 combines with J gene TRBJ2-1; maybe TRBD2 (5 bases). The CDR3 length is 15 residues. Trimming took off 0 bases at V and 6 bases at J, with 12 bases between the two ends. Germline V gives CDR1 SGHDN, CDR2 FVKESK. CDR3 nucleotides: TGTGCCAGCAGCCAAGATTTTGTTCGGGGCAATGAGCAGTTCTTC. Protein sequence: CASSQDFVRGNEQFF.

The V call is TRBV27, the J call TRBJ2-1; the match to TRBD2 covers 8 bases. J gave up 7 bases and V 7 bases, and 12 bases lay outside the gene matches. CDR3 length equals 15 residues. Germline loops: CDR1 MNHEY, CDR2 SMNVEV (reference sequence). CDR3 sequence reads: CASTTVSGSGNEQFF. In DNA form, the CDR3 reads TGTGCCAGCACGACTGTCAGCGGGAGTGGTAATGAGCAGTTCTTC.